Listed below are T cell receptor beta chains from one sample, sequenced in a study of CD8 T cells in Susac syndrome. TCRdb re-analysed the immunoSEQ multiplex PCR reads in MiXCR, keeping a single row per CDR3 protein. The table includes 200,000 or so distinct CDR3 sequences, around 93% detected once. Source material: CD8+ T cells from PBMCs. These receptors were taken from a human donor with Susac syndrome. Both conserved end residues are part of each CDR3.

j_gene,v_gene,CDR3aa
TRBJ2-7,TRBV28,CASSLLWLGSFYEQYF
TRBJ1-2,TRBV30,CAWSYGRGLDGYTF
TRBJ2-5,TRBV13,CASSLGAAQETQYF
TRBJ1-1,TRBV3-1,CASSQGAPSEAFF
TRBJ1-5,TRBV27,CASSIKRQDQPQHF
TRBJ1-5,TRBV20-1,CSTSWGNQPQHF
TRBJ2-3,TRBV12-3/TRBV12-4,CASSTSGLLDTQYF
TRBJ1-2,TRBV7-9,CASKGQGAYGYTF
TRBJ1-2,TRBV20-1,CSAPRDGRFMSYTF
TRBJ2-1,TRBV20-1,CSAGRTSGQFF
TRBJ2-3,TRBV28,CASSGSRTDTQYF
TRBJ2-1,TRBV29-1,CSVAPSYNEQFF
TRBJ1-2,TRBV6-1,CASSDLGQGTDGYTF
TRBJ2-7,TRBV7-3,CASSLYLRTSGSHEQYF
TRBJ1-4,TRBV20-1,CSARVQLNEKLFF
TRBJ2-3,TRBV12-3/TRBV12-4,CASTGGVGTDTQYF
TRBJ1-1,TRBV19,CASSTNRGDTEAFF
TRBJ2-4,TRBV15,CATSRDWTDIQYF
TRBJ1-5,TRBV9,CASSAHKDSNQPQHF
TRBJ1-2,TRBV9,CASSVGSAGDGYTF
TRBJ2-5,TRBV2,CASSEALNFETQYF
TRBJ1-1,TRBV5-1,CASSLARLNTEAFF
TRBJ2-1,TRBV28,CASSSERDRRYNEQFF
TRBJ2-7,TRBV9,CASSPPDTAYEQYF
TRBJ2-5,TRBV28,CASSLWTGSEETQYF
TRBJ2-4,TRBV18,CASSITVAGDIQYF
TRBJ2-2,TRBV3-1,CASGSVAGELFF
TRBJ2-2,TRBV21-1,CASEDRGTTDTGELFF
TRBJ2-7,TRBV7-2,CASSKGGVGYEQYF
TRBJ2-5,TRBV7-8,CASSVGQKGETQYF
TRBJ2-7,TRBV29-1,CSGGTTLNSYEQYF
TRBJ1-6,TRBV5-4,CASSRGQGANSPLHF
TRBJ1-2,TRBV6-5,CASSTLTTPTKGYTF
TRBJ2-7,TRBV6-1,CASSENRDYEQYF
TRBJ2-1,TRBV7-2,CASSLEAGVGNEQFF
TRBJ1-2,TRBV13,CASSFGTGGAGYTF
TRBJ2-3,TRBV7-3,CASSNREGTDTQYF
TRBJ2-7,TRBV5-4,CASSPSTSDSYEQYF
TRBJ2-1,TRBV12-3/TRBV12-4,CASTLYNEQFF
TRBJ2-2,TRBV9,CASSVGERVWVESGELFF
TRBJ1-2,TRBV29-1,CSVPDRLNYGYTF
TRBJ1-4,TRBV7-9,CASSFRQEVEKLFF
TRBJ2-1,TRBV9,CASSLWTSGMEQFF
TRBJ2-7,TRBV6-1,CASNEGFSYEQYF
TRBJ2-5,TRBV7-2,CASSLGAGGRETQYF
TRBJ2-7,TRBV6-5,CASSYSIGRISYEQYF
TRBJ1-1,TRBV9,CASSVGGQGNTEAFF
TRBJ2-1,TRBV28,CASSLLSEYNEQFF
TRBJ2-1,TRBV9,CASSGGVTRTYNEQFF
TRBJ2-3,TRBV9,CASSISGGGDTQYF